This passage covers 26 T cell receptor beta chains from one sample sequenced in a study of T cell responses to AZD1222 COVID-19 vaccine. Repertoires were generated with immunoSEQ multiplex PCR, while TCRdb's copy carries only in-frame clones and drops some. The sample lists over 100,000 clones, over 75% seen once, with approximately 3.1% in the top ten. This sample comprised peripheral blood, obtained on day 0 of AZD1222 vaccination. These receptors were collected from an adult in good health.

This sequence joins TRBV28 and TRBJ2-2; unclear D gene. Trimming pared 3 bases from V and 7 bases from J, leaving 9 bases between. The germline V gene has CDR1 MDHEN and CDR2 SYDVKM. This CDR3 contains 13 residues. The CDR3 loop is CASSLGWGGELFF. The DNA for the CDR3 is TGTGCCAGCAGTTTGGGATGGGGCGGGGAGCTGTTTTTT.

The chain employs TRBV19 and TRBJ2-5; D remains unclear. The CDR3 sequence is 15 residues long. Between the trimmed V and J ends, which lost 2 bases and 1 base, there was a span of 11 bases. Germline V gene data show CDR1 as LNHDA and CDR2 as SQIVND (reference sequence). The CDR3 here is CASSIRGVLQETQYF. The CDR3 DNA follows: TGTGCCAGTAGTATACGAGGAGTCCTCCAAGAGACCCAGTACTTC.

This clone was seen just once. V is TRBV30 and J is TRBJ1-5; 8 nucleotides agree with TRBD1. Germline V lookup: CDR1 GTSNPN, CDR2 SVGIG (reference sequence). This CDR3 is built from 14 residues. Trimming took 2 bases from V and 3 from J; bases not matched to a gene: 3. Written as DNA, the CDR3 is TGTGCCTGGAGTAGGACAGGGTACAATCAGCCCCAGCATTTT. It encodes CAWSRTGYNQPQHF.

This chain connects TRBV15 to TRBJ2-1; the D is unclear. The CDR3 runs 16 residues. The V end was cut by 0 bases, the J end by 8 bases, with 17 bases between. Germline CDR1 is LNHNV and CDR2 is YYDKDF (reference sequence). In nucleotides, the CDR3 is TGTGCCACCAGCAGAGAACCTAGGCATTTCATTCATGAGCAGTTCTTC. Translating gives CATSREPRHFIHEQFF.

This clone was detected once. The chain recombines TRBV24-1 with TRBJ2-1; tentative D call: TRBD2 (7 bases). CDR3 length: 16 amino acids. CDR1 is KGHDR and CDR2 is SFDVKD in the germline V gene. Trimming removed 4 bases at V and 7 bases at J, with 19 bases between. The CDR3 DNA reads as TGTGCCACCAGTGACCCGTGGGGGGGGCCGAGGAATGAGCAGTTCTTC. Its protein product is CATSDPWGGPRNEQFF.

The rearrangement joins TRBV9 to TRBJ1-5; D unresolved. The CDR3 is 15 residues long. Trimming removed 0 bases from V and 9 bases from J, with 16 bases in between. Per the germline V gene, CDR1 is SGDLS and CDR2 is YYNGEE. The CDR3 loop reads CASSVEGTHLRPQHF. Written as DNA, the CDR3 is TGTGCCAGCAGCGTAGAGGGCACCCACTTGCGGCCCCAGCATTTT.

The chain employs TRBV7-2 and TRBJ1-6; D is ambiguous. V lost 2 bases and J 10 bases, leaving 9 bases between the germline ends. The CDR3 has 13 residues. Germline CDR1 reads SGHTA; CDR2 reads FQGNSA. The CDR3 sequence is CASSLWSGSPLHF. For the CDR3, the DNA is TGTGCCAGCAGCTTATGGTCCGGATCACCCCTCCACTTT.

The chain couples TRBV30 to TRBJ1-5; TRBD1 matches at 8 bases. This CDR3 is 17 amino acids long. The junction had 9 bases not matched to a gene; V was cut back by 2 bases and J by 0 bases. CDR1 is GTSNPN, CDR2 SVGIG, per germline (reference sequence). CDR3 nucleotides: TGTGCCTGGAGTTCTGACAGGGGACTTTATAGCAATCAGCCCCAGCATTTT. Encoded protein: CAWSSDRGLYSNQPQHF.

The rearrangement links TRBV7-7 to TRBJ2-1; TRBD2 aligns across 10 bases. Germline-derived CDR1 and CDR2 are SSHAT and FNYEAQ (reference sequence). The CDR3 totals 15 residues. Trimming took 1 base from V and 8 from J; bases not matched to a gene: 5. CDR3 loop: CASSLEAGGSYEQFF. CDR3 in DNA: TGTGCCAGCAGCTTAGAAGCGGGAGGGTCATATGAGCAGTTCTTC.

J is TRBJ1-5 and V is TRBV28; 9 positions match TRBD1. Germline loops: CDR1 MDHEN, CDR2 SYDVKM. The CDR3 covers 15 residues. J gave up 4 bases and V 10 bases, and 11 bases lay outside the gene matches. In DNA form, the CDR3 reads TGTGCCACCCGGACAGGGGCACTTGATAATCAGCCCCAGCATTTT. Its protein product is CATRTGALDNQPQHF.

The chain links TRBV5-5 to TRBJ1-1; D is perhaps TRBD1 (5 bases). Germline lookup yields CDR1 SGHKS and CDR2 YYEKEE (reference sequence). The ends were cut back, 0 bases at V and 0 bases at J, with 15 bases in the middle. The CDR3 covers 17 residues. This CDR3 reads CASSLASPGRLNTEAFF. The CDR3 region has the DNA TGTGCCAGCAGCTTGGCGTCCCCGGGGCGCTTGAACACTGAAGCTTTCTTT.

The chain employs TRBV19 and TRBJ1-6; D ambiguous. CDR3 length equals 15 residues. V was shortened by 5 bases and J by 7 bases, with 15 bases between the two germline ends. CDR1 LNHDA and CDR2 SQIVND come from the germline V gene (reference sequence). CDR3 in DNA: TGTGCCAGTAGTGAGGAAGACGTAAACAATTCACCCCTCCACTTT. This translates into CASSEEDVNNSPLHF.

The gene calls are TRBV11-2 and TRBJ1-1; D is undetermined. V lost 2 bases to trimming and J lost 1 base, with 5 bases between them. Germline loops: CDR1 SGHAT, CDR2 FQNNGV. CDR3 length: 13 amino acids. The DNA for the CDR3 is TGTGCCAGCAGCTTAAAGGGGAACACTGAAGCTTTCTTT. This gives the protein CASSLKGNTEAFF.

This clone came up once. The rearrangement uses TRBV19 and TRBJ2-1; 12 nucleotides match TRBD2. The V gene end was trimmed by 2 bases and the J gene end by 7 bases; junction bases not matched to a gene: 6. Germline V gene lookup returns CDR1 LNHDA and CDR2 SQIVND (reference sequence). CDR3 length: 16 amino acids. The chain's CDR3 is CASSILAGGPRNEQFF. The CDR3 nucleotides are TGTGCCAGTAGTATACTAGCGGGAGGGCCGAGGAATGAGCAGTTCTTC.

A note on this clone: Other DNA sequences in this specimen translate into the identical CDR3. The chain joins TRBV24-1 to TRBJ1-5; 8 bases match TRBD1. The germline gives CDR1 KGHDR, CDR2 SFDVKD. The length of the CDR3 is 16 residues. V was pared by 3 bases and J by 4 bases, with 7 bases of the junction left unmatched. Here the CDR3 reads CATSDRRTGSNQPQHF. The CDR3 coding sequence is TGTGCCACCAGTGATCGGAGGACAGGGTCAAATCAGCCCCAGCATTTT.

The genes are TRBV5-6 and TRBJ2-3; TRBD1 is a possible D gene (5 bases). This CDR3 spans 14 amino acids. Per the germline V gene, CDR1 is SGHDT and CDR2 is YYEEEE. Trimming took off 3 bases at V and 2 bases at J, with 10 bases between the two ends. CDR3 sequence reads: CASSSKTVTDTQYF. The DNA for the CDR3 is TGTGCCAGCAGCTCCAAGACAGTCACAGATACGCAGTATTTT. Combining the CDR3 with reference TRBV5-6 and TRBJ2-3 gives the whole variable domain DAGVTQSPTHLIKTRGQQVTLRCSPKSGHDTVSWYQQALGQGPQFIFQYYEEEERQRGNFPDRFSGHQFPNYSSELNVNALLLGDSALYLCASSSKTVTDTQYFGPGTRLTVL.

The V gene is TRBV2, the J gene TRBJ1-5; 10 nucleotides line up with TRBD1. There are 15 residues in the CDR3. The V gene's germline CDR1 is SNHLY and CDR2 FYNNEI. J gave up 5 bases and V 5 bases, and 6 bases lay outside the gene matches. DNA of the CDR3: TGTGCCAGCAGTCGCAGGACAGGGGGGGATCAGCCCCAGCATTTT. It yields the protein CASSRRTGGDQPQHF.

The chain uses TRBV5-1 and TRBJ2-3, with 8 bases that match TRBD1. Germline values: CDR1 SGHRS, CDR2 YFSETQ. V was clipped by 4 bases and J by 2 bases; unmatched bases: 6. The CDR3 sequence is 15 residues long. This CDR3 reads CASSRGQDLTDTQYF. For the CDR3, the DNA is TGCGCCAGCAGCCGGGGACAGGACCTCACAGATACGCAGTATTTT.

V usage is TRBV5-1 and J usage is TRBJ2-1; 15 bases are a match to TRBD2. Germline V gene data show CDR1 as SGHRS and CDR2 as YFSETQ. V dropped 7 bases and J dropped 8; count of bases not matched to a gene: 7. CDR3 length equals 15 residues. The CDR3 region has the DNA TGCGCCAGCGAGGGACTAGCGGGAGGAGCGGATGAGCAGTTCTTC. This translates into CASEGLAGGADEQFF.

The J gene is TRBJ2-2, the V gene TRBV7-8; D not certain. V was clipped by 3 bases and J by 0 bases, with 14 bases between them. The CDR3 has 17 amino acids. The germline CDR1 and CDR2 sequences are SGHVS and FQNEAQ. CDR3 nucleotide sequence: TGTGCCAGCAGCTTTGGCCGCAGACTTGCGAACACCGGGGAGCTGTTTTTT. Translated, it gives CASSFGRRLANTGELFF.

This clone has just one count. Written as DNA, the CDR3 is TGTGCCAGCCGCCTGCGGGCAGGGCAGCGGGAGACCCAGTACTTC. Its translation: CASRLRAGQRETQYF. The chain couples TRBV6-5 to TRBJ2-5, with D perhaps assigned TRBD1 or TRBD2 (5 bases each). The CDR3 length is 15 residues. Per the germline V gene, CDR1 is MNHEY and CDR2 is SVGAGI. Trimming cost V 8 bases and J 5 bases, with 21 bases left between them.

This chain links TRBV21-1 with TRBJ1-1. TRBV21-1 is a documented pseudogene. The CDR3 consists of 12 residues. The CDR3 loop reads CASTRGDTEAFF. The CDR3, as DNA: TGTGCCAGCACCCGGGGAGACACTGAAGCTTTCTTT.

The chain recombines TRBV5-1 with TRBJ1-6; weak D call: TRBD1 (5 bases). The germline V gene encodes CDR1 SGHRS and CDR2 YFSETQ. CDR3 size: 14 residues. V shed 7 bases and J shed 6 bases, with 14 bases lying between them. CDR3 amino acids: CASARDVGNSPLHF. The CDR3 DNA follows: TGCGCCAGCGCCAGGGATGTAGGTAATTCACCCCTCCACTTT.

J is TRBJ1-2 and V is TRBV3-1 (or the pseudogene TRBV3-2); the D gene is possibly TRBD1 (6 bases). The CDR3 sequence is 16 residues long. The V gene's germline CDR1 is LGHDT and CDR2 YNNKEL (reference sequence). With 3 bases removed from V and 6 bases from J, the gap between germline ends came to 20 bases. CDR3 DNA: TGTGCCAGCAGCCATCTCGTGGCACAGGGACGGAATGGCTACACCTTC. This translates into CASSHLVAQGRNGYTF.

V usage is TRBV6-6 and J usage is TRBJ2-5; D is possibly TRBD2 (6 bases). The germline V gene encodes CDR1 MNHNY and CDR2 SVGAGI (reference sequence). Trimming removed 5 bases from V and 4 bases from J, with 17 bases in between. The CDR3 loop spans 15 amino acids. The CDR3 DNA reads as TGTGCCAGCAGTCCCCGTCGGGGGTCGGGAGAGACCCAGTACTTC. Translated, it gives CASSPRRGSGETQYF.

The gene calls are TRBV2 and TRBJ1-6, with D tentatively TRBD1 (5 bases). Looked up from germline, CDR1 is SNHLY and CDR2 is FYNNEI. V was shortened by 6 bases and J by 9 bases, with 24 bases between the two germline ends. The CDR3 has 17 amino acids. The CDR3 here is CASRSVPGLTLGSPLHF. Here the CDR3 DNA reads TGTGCCAGCAGATCAGTACCGGGACTTACCTTAGGTTCACCCCTCCACTTT.